Given below is one TCR beta chain in context. What antigen it recognizes has not been identified. Base qualities are not at hand, and no much larger clone is one base apart. At one collaborating source in Seattle, patients were enrolled during active infection and were followed longitudinally through the course of disease. Collaborating institutions collected whole blood in K2EDTA tubes following their own protocols. For TCRbeta analysis, collaborator samples were shipped as frozen whole blood, as isolated PBMCs, or as DNA extracted from either sample type. The sample comes from a study of blood T cell repertoires in COVID-19 (dated by TCRdb to 2018 to 2021). Describing the broader study: Samples covering the acute and convalescent phases of COVID-19 were provided by collaborators in the United States, Italy and Spain. Where available, HLA class I and class II types were taken from metadata supplied by the sample provider and were not determined by assay-based typing. The material from the prospective study consisted of cDNA or gDNA derived from T cells, B-cell-depleted T cells, or PBMCs. Subjects who had been exposed to COVID-19, were actively infected with it, or had recovered from it provided the deeply sampled blood TCRbeta repertoires that made up the dataset. A freely available public database, intended as a resource for researchers studying the immune response to SARS-CoV-2, is where the repertoires were released. A de-identified subject ID, COVID-19 status, age in years and sex were almost always included in the sample metadata. Samples came from the ongoing ImmuneRACE study (first 160 participants) plus 1,254 subjects from 6 global collaborators. What the authors observed across the whole study: Clinical and demographic metadata were provided uncurated, with the amount varying by source and participant.

The immunoSEQ Assay, a bias-controlled multiplex PCR, was used to amplify TCRbeta CDR3 regions from genomic DNA. The original methods were these. Nucleated cell counts per sample were estimated from amplification of reference gene primers within the assay. To quantify the absolute abundance of each unique TCRbeta CDR3 rearrangement, sequence reads were collapsed and filtered. For each sample, productive Simpson clonality was calculated by taking the square root of Simpson's diversity index across productive rearrangements. TCRdb obtained this table from immuneACCESS and retained in-frame rearrangements with V and J assigned. These tables miss some clones; where compared with another copy, unresolved V genes account for less than half of the shortfall, and the remainder is unexplained. V and J calls and clone size are those listed in that table; D and trimming were worked out from the DNA. The sample table contains tens of thousands of clones; only one count was recorded for about 76% of them. The ten largest clones take up about 10% of the sample.

Relative to germline, V is missing 2 bases and J is missing 13 bases, with 14 bases of the junction outside any gene match. The CDR3 starts with the cysteine, ends with the phenylalanine, and has 14 residues. Only the CDR3 region is kept as DNA, spanning 42 bases read in frame from base 1. The CDR1 and CDR2 encoded by the germline V gene (reference sequence) are GTSNPN and SVGIG. Sequenced sample: peripheral blood. This clonotype was sampled from a man between 65 and 85 years old with COVID-19, enrolled during active disease. The sequence joins TRBV30 to TRBJ1-2; TRBD1 agrees with 9 junctional bases. In nucleotide form, the sequence is TGTGCCTGGAGTACGCCTAAACACAGGGGGCGATTCACCTTC. Translated, it gives CAWSTPKHRGRFTF.